Reported below is one T cell receptor beta chain. Sequencing was performed with immunoSEQ multiplex PCR; in TCRdb, only in-frame clones are kept and a portion is missing. The repertoire has 50,000 or so clones, less than 85% of them found once; the top ten carry roughly 22%. CDR3 length: 18 amino acids. Germline CDR1 and CDR2: SGHVS and FNYEAQ. The J segment lost 6 bases and the V segment lost 4 bases, leaving 18 bases of the junction unmatched. This sample is drawn from a study of cytotoxic CD8 clonotypes in ibrutinib-treated CLL. The chain employs TRBV7-6 and TRBJ2-1; 7 bases agree with TRBD2. The source is a human donor with chronic lymphocytic leukemia. Sequenced here: PBMCs, sampled after 24 months of ibrutinib treatment. The DNA of the CDR3 is TGTGCCAGCAGCTATAGGGCGTCTGCGGGAGTTACCCTCAATGAGCAGTTCTTC. Its translation is CASSYRASAGVTLNEQFF.